These 6 T cell receptor beta chains were sequenced from one sample in a study of blood T cell repertoires in COVID-19 (dated by TCRdb to the early 2020s). The method was the immunoSEQ multiplex PCR assay. TCRdb retrieved this table from immuneACCESS and kept in-frame rearrangements only. Not all clones are present; in checked studies, unresolved V genes account for under half, and no reason is known for the remainder. Recorded for this sample are about 150,000 clones; 85% to 90% of them occurred a single time. The biggest ten clones account for about 15% of the sample. The sequencing sample was made of peripheral blood. The receptors derive from a woman aged 40 to 50 with acute or convalescent COVID-19.

A few counts support this clone. The CDR3 bases are TGTGCCAGCAGCTCCGGGACTAGCGGGGGGGCCGTAGATACGCAGTATTTT. It codes for CASSSGTSGGAVDTQYF. The V call is TRBV7-2, the J call TRBJ2-3; 16 bases match TRBD2. The CDR3 sequence is 17 residues long. After removal of 4 bases from V and 5 bases from J, the junction contained 6 bases not matched to a gene. The germline V gene has CDR1 SGHTA and CDR2 FQGNSA.

With regard to this clone: The same CDR3 arises from other DNA sequences in this sample as well. The V and J genes are TRBV11-2 and TRBJ2-7; a possible D gene is TRBD1 (6 bases). This CDR3 contains 15 residues. V dropped 1 base and J dropped 1 base, with 11 bases sitting between them. Germline lookup yields CDR1 SGHAT and CDR2 FQNNGV. CDR3 in DNA: TGTGCCAGCAGCTTAGGGCCAGGGGAGTCCTACGAGCAGTACTTC. It yields the protein CASSLGPGESYEQYF.

This clone was recorded only once. The chain has TRBV11-3 and TRBJ1-1; D call uncertain. The CDR3 consists of 15 residues. V lost 6 bases, J lost 0 bases, and 14 bases lay in between. Germline V lookup: CDR1 SGHNT, CDR2 YENEEA. The CDR3 DNA follows: TGTGCCAGCAGGCCTTTGCAAGCTCTGAACACTGAAGCTTTCTTT. The encoded protein is CASRPLQALNTEAFF.

The chain combines TRBV25-1 with TRBJ2-3; TRBD1 aligns across 7 bases. The length of the CDR3 is 15 residues. Trimming at V came to 4 bases and at J to 3 bases, leaving 7 bases not matched to a gene. Germline-derived CDR1 and CDR2 are MGHDK and SYGVNS. The chain's CDR3 is CASSGGTETTDTQYF. Written as DNA, the CDR3 is TGTGCCAGCAGTGGTGGGACAGAGACTACAGATACGCAGTATTTT.

In DNA form, the CDR3 reads TGTGCCAGTAGTATAGGGCAGGGGAGCTACAATGAGCAGTTCTTC. Translation gives CASSIGQGSYNEQFF. The chain couples TRBV19 to TRBJ2-1; possible D gene TRBD1, 6 bases. Trimming took 1 base from V and 3 from J, leaving 10 bases between them. Per the germline V gene, CDR1 is LNHDA and CDR2 is SQIVND (reference sequence). The CDR3 totals 15 residues. Full variable domain (missing parts from reference TRBV19 and TRBJ2-1): DGGITQSPKYLFRKEGQNVTLSCEQNLNHDAMYWYRQDPGQGLRLIYYSQIVNDFQKGDIAEGYSVSREKKESFPLTVTSAQKNPTAFYLCASSIGQGSYNEQFFGPGTRLTVL.

CDR3 protein: CASSQDWVLAESTYEQYF. The DNA for the CDR3 is TGTGCCAGCAGCCAAGATTGGGTGCTAGCGGAAAGCACCTACGAGCAGTACTTC. This chain links TRBV3-1 (or the pseudogene TRBV3-2) with TRBJ2-7, with 7 bases identical to TRBD2. Germline V gene data show CDR1 as LGHDT and CDR2 as YNNKEL (reference sequence). J was trimmed by 2 bases and V by 0 bases; bases with no gene match: 13. The CDR3 has 18 amino acids.